These 23 T cell receptor beta chains share one sample of origin, sequenced in a study of identical twins. TCRdb recomputed calls from the 5' RACE reads with MiXCR, one row per CDR3 protein. Of about 200,000 distinct CDR3 sequences in the sample, around a tenth were seen once. Sample: memory (CD45RO+) T cells sorted from blood. The receptor source for this set is a young woman in good health.

The table lists this clonotype with a few counts. V and J are TRBV3-1 and TRBJ1-3; D possibly corresponds to TRBD1 (5 bases). V was clipped by 4 bases and J by 7 bases, with 14 bases between them. This CDR3 has 14 amino acids. Germline CDR1 LGHDT, CDR2 YNNKEL (reference sequence). The chain's CDR3 is CASSPAGGWNTIYF. The DNA of the CDR3 is TGTGCCAGCAGCCCCGCGGGGGGATGGAACACCATATATTTT.

The J gene is TRBJ2-4, the V gene TRBV20-1; no clear D gene. Germline V gene lookup returns CDR1 DFQATT and CDR2 SNEGSKA (reference sequence). The ends were cut back, 4 bases at V and 0 bases at J, with 13 bases in the middle. CDR3 length: 15 amino acids. For the CDR3, the DNA is TGCAGTGCTACACCTGGGCTTCTAGCCAAAAACATTCAGTACTTC. Translating gives CSATPGLLAKNIQYF.

In its sample, this clonotype was seen a few times. The J gene is TRBJ2-7, the V gene TRBV27; D gene uncertain. The germline V gene has CDR1 MNHEY and CDR2 SMNVEV (reference sequence). The V gene lost 0 bases and the J gene lost 5 bases, with 8 bases spanning the gap. This CDR3 has 13 amino acids. The DNA for the CDR3 is TGTGCCAGCAGTTTATCGAGAGGACACGAGCAGTACTTC. The encoded protein is CASSLSRGHEQYF.

In its sample, this clonotype was seen a few times. The chain carries TRBV6-5 and TRBJ2-3; 7 positions match TRBD2. The J segment lost 3 bases and the V segment lost 4 bases, leaving 4 bases of the junction unmatched. Germline values: CDR1 MNHEY, CDR2 SVGAGI. The CDR3 extends over 14 amino acids. CDR3: CASSFTGGTDTQYF. CDR3 sequence (DNA): TGTGCCAGCAGTTTTACGGGGGGAACAGATACGCAGTATTTT.

This clonotype came up a few times. The gene calls are TRBV20-1 and TRBJ2-6, with D unclear. CDR3 length: 15 amino acids. CDR1 is DFQATT and CDR2 is SNEGSKA in the germline V gene (reference sequence). The V end was cut by 4 bases, the J end by 0 bases, with 10 bases between. Written as DNA, the CDR3 is TGCAGTGCTATCTCCCTGGGCTCTGGGGCCAACGTCCTGACTTTC. This gives the protein CSAISLGSGANVLTF.

This clonotype was seen a handful of times. The V gene is TRBV4-1, the J gene TRBJ1-4, with D possibly being TRBD1 (6 bases). The CDR3 contains 15 residues. Germline V gene data show CDR1 as MGHRA and CDR2 as YSYEKL. V lost 6 bases and J 7 bases, leaving 18 bases between the germline ends. The CDR3 nucleotides read TGCGCCAGCAGACAGACAGGCGATGGAGGTGAAAAACTGTTTTTT. This sequence encodes CASRQTGDGGEKLFF.

The chain's CDR3 is CASSQVQSSTDTQYF. The CDR3 nucleotides read TGTGCCAGCAGCCAAGTTCAATCTAGCACAGATACGCAGTATTTT. V gene TRBV4-2 combines with J gene TRBJ2-3, with no clear D. The germline gives CDR1 LGHNA, CDR2 YNFKEQ. CDR3 length equals 15 residues. Between the trimmed V and J ends, which lost 1 base and 0 bases, there was a span of 8 bases.

This clonotype was detected only a few times. J is TRBJ1-2 and V is TRBV20-1; D gene uncertain. Between the trimmed V and J ends, which lost 6 bases and 5 bases, there was a span of 16 bases. There are 13 residues in the CDR3. Germline V gene data show CDR1 as DFQATT and CDR2 as SNEGSKA (reference sequence). The CDR3 DNA follows: TGCAGTGCACCGAGGCCAGGTCTTTATGGCTACACCTTC. Protein: CSAPRPGLYGYTF.

Of note for this clonotype: Possible read error: a much larger clone is one base away. Here the CDR3 reads CASGKGGEQYF. The CDR3 DNA sequence: TGTGCCAGCGGCAAGGGGGGCGAGCAGTACTTC. The chain employs TRBV12-3 or TRBV12-4 and TRBJ2-7; either TRBD1 or TRBD2 may supply D (6 bases each). V lost 8 bases, J lost 6 bases, and 11 bases lay in between. The CDR3 contains 11 residues.

This clonotype was observed many times. This sequence joins TRBV20-1 and TRBJ2-4; TRBD2 is a possible D gene (6 bases). This CDR3 contains 12 residues. The germline CDR1 and CDR2 sequences are DFQATT and SNEGSKA (reference sequence). The CDR3 sequence: CGIGGGKNIQYF. The CDR3 DNA follows: TGCGGGATCGGGGGTGGCAAAAACATTCAGTACTTC.

This clonotype has a count of ten or more. J is TRBJ2-1 and V is TRBV12-3 or TRBV12-4; D perhaps matches TRBD1 (6 bases). V gave up 0 bases and J gave up 5 bases, with 14 bases separating them. This CDR3 has 16 amino acids. The CDR3 sequence: CASSLAGQGIHNEQFF. CDR3 DNA sequence: TGTGCCAGCAGTTTAGCGGGGCAGGGGATCCACAATGAGCAGTTCTTC.

This clonotype was counted a few times. The chain joins TRBV2 to TRBJ2-3, with 7 bases lining up with TRBD2. CDR3 size: 14 residues. Looked up from germline, CDR1 is SNHLY and CDR2 is FYNNEI. Unmatched junction bases numbered 10, after V lost 8 bases and J lost 5 bases. DNA of the CDR3: TGTGCCAGCCGCGAACCGGGGGGAGGAGATACGCAGTATTTT. It specifies CASREPGGGDTQYF.

A few counts support this clonotype. This rearrangement joins TRBV12-3 or TRBV12-4 to TRBJ1-2, with 7 bases matching TRBD1. V lost 6 bases, J lost 8 bases, and 6 bases stayed unmatched. The CDR3 spans 12 residues. CDR3 sequence reads: CASRQGDRGYTF. The CDR3, as DNA: TGTGCCAGCAGGCAGGGGGATCGAGGCTACACCTTC.

This clonotype has more than one count but fewer than ten. The chain is built from TRBV15 and TRBJ2-3; no definite D call. Germline V lookup: CDR1 LNHNV, CDR2 YYDKDF (reference sequence). The CDR3 runs 15 residues. Between the trimmed V and J ends, which lost 5 bases and 3 bases, there was a span of 15 bases. CDR3 nucleotide sequence: TGTGCCACCAGCGGCATTGCACCGCTAACAGATACGCAGTATTTT. Encoded protein: CATSGIAPLTDTQYF.

The rearrangement uses TRBV7-2 and TRBJ1-1; no reliable D call. The CDR3 has 16 amino acids. Germline V gene data show CDR1 as SGHTA and CDR2 as FQGNSA. Trimming took 5 bases from V and 5 from J, leaving 21 bases between them. CDR3 nucleotides: TGTGCCAGCAGCCGAGGAGTGGTAGGGAGGAGAACTGAAGCTTTCTTT. This encodes CASSRGVVGRRTEAFF.

The sample holds many counts of this clonotype. This chain uses TRBV12-3 or TRBV12-4 with TRBJ1-4; no clear D. V was shortened by 3 bases and J by 6 bases, with 2 bases between the two germline ends. This CDR3 contains 11 residues. DNA of the CDR3: TGTGCCAGCAGTTTCCATGAAAAACTGTTTTTT. Amino acids: CASSFHEKLFF.

This clonotype was seen only a few times. The chain employs TRBV18 and TRBJ1-1; D is unresolved. CDR3 length equals 13 residues. The ends were cut back, 1 base at V and 4 bases at J, with 7 bases in the middle. Germline V CDR1 and CDR2: KGHSH, LQKENI. The DNA for the CDR3 is TGTGCCAGCTCACCACAGGGAGGCACTGAAGCTTTCTTT. It is translated as CASSPQGGTEAFF. Filled out from reference TRBV18 and TRBJ1-1, the complete variable domain reads NAGVMQNPRHLVRRRGQEARLRCSPMKGHSHVYWYRQLPEEGLKFMVYLQKENIIDESGMPKERFSAEFPKEGPSILRIQQVVRGDSAAYFCASSPQGGTEAFFGQGTRLTVV.

At least ten counts were recorded for this clonotype. The chain uses TRBV5-1 and TRBJ2-5; TRBD1 matches at 7 bases. Germline CDR1 reads SGHRS; CDR2 reads YFSETQ. V dropped 3 bases and J dropped 3; count of bases not matched to a gene: 5. The CDR3 sequence is 14 residues long. The DNA of the CDR3 is TGCGCCAGCAGCTCCGGGACAGCGAAAGAGACCCAGTACTTC. Its translation: CASSSGTAKETQYF. Combining the CDR3 with reference TRBV5-1 and TRBJ2-5 gives the whole variable domain KAGVTQTPRYLIKTRGQQVTLSCSPISGHRSVSWYQQTPGQGLQFLFEYFSETQRNKGNFPGRFSGRQFSNSRSEMNVSTLELGDSALYLCASSSGTAKETQYFGPGTRLLVL.

This clonotype qualifies as medium-sized (0.01 to 0.1%). The CDR3 DNA sequence: TGTGCCAGCAGCGTGGAACCGGGTCGCACAGATACGCAGTATTTT. Translation gives CASSVEPGRTDTQYF. The V call is TRBV9, the J call TRBJ2-3; no clear D. The germline V gene has CDR1 SGDLS and CDR2 YYNGEE. The CDR3 spans 15 residues. V lost 2 bases and J lost 1, with 11 bases in between.

A few counts support this clonotype. The chain recombines TRBV6-1 with TRBJ1-2, with D unclear. CDR1 and CDR2 (germline): MNHNS, SASEGT. CDR3 size: 15 residues. Trimming cost V 5 bases and J 6 bases, with 19 bases left between them. The CDR3 DNA is TGTGCCAGCAGTAGAACTTCTGGCGGAGGAGATGGCTACACCTTC. This encodes CASSRTSGGGDGYTF.

This clonotype came up a few times. This chain connects TRBV30 to TRBJ2-5; no clear D. CDR3 length: 13 amino acids. Trimming removed 5 bases at V and 4 bases at J, with 14 bases between. Germline CDR1 reads GTSNPN; CDR2 reads SVGIG (reference sequence). CDR3 sequence: CAWDPSGLETQYF. The DNA for the CDR3 is TGTGCCTGGGACCCATCAGGATTAGAGACCCAGTACTTC.

In this sample, this clonotype turned up a few times. The rearrangement uses TRBV6-2 or TRBV6-3 and TRBJ2-7, with D possibly TRBD1 on 6 matching bases. CDR1 and CDR2 from the germline V gene are MNHEY and SVGEGT. The CDR3 spans 14 residues. V was clipped by 6 bases and J by 12 bases, with 24 bases between them. CDR3 sequence reads: CASRAGTLFGIPYF. DNA of the CDR3: TGTGCCAGCAGGGCCGGGACACTATTCGGAATCCCGTACTTC.

The V call is TRBV27, the J call TRBJ1-5; D remains unclear. Between the trimmed V and J ends, which lost 2 bases and 0 bases, there was a span of 8 bases. Germline CDR1 is MNHEY and CDR2 is SMNVEV (reference sequence). This CDR3 comprises 15 residues. In DNA, the CDR3 is TGTGCCAGCAGTTTACGGCCGAATAGCAATCAGCCCCAGCATTTT. It encodes CASSLRPNSNQPQHF.